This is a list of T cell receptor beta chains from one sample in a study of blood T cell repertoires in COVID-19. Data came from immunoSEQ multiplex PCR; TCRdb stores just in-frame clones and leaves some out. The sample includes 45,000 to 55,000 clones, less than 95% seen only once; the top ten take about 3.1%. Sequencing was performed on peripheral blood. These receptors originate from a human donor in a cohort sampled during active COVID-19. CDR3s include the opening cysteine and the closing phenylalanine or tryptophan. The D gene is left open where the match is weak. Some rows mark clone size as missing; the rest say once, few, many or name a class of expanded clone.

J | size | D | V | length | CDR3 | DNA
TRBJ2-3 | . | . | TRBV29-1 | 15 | CSASLGGQSTDTQYF | TGCAGCGCCTCTTTGGGTGGGCAAAGCACAGATACGCAGTATTTT
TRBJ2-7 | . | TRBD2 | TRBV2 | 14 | CASRWRETSYEQYF | TGTGCCAGCAGATGGCGGGAGACCTCCTACGAGCAGTACTTC
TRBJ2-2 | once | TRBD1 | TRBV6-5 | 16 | CASSYSGQGASGELFF | TGTGCCAGCAGTTATTCGGGACAGGGGGCTTCCGGGGAGCTGTTTTTT
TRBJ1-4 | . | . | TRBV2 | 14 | CASRARAAEEKLFF | TGTGCCAGCAGAGCGCGGGCCGCGGAAGAAAAACTGTTTTTT
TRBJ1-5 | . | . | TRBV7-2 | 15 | CASSSTEYSNQPQHF | TGTGCCAGCAGCTCGACAGAATATAGCAATCAGCCCCAGCATTTT
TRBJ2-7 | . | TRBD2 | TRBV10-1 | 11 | CASLAGPEQYF | TGCGCCAGTCTAGCGGGACCCGAGCAGTACTTC
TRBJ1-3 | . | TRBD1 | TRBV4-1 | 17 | CASSQPTRQGSGNTIYF | TGCGCCAGCAGCCAACCAACCCGACAGGGGTCCGGAAACACCATATATTTT
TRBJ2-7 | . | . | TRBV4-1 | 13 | CASSQAGVYEQYF | TGCGCCAGCAGCCAAGCAGGGGTCTACGAGCAGTACTTC
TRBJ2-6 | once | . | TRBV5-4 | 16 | CASSLGANSGANVLTF | TGTGCCAGCAGCTTAGGGGCCAACTCTGGGGCCAACGTCCTGACTTTC
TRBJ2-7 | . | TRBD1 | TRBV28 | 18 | CASSLEGLLRTGGGEQYF | TGTGCCAGCAGTTTAGAAGGGTTGTTGCGGACAGGGGGTGGAGAGCAGTACTTC
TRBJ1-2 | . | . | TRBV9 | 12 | CASSPGGNGYTF | TGTGCCAGCAGCCCGGGAGGGAATGGCTACACCTTC
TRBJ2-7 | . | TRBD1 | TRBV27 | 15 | CASSFRGTGPYEQYF | TGTGCCAGCAGTTTCCGAGGGACAGGGCCCTACGAGCAGTACTTC
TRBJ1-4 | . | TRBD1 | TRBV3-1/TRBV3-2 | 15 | CASSTFGTGDEKLFF | TGTGCCAGCAGCACCTTTGGGACAGGGGACGAAAAACTGTTTTTT
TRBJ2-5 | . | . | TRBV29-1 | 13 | CSDIRGFQETQYF | TGCAGCGATATCCGCGGTTTCCAAGAGACCCAGTACTTC
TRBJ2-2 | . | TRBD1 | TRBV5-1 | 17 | CASSARPGTVATGELFF | TGCGCCAGCAGCGCGCGCCCCGGGACAGTGGCCACCGGGGAGCTGTTTTTT
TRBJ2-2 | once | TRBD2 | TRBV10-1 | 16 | CASSELAVLNTGELFF | TGCGCCAGCAGTGAGCTAGCGGTACTGAACACCGGGGAGCTGTTTTTT
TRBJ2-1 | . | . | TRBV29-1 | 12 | CSVGLLYNEQFF | TGCAGCGTTGGGCTTCTCTACAATGAGCAGTTCTTC
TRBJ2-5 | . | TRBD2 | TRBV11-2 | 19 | CASSPRGRLAGERQETQYF | TGTGCCAGCAGTCCCCGAGGGCGACTAGCGGGAGAACGCCAAGAGACCCAGTACTTC
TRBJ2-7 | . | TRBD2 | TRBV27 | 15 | CASSKREGQTYEQYF | TGTGCCAGCAGTAAGCGGGAGGGCCAAACCTACGAGCAGTACTTC
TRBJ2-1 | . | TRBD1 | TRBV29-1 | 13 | CSVFRDSNNEQFF | TGCAGCGTCTTCCGGGACAGCAACAATGAGCAGTTCTTC
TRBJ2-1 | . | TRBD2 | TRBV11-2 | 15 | CASSLTGGPYNEQFF | TGTGCCAGCAGCTTAACGGGAGGGCCCTACAATGAGCAGTTCTTC
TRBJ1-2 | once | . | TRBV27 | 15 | CASSLLWGGNYGYTF | TGTGCCAGCAGTTTATTGTGGGGGGGAAACTATGGCTACACCTTC
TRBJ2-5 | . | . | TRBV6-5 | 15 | CASSRTDRLGETQYF | TGTGCCAGCAGCAGAACCGACAGGTTGGGGGAGACCCAGTACTTC
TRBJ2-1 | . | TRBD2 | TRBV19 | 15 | CASSMMSSGSNEQFF | TGTGCCAGTAGTATGATGTCTAGCGGGAGTAATGAGCAGTTCTTC
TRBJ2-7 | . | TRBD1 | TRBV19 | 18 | CASSIVGAGTGGRAEQYF | TGTGCCAGTAGTATAGTTGGAGCCGGGACAGGGGGCCGCGCCGAGCAGTACTTC
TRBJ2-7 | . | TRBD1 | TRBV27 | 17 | CASSLLTGTGEKGEQYF | TGTGCCAGCAGTCTGTTAACCGGGACAGGGGAAAAGGGCGAGCAGTACTTC
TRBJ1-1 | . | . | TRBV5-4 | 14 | CASSPGGGRTEAFF | TGTGCCAGCAGCCCAGGCGGGGGGAGAACTGAAGCTTTCTTT
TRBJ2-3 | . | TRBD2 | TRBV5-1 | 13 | CASSSGIGDTQYF | TGCGCCAGTTCTAGCGGGATCGGAGATACGCAGTATTTT
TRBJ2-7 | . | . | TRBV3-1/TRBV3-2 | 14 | CASSHGGLPYEQYF | TGTGCCAGCAGCCACGGTGGGCTACCCTACGAGCAGTACTTC
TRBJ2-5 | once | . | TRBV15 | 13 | CATSRQGRETQYF | TGTGCCACCAGCAGACAGGGGAGAGAGACCCAGTACTTC
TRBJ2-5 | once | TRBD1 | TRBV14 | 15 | CASSPLRGGGETQYF | TGTGCCAGCAGCCCACTCCGAGGGGGCGGAGAGACCCAGTACTTC
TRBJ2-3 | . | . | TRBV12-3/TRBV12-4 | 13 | CASSNELGNTQYF | TGTGCCAGCAGTAATGAACTAGGCAATACGCAGTATTTT
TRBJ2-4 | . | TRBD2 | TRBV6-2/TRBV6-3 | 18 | CASSYPGLAGVPKNIQYF | TGTGCCAGCAGTTACCCGGGACTAGCGGGAGTCCCCAAAAACATTCAGTACTTC
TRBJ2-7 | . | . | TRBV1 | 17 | CTSSSSRDSQFSYEQYF | TGCACCAGCAGCTCCTCCCGGGACAGCCAATTTTCCTACGAGCAGTACTTC
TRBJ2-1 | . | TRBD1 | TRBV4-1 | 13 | CASMGQGNNEQFF | TGCGCCAGCATGGGACAGGGAAACAATGAGCAGTTCTTC
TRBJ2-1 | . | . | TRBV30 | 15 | CAWTEAGNSYNEQFF | TGTGCCTGGACCGAGGCGGGAAACTCCTACAATGAGCAGTTCTTC
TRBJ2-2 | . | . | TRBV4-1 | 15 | CASSQETLYTGELFF | TGCGCCAGCAGCCAAGAAACTCTGTACACCGGGGAGCTGTTTTTT
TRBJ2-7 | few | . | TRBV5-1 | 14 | CASSPGTRYYEQYF | TGCGCCAGCAGCCCCGGGACTCGGTACTACGAGCAGTACTTC
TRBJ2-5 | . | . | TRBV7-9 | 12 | CASRWTRETQYF | TGTGCCAGCAGGTGGACTCGAGAGACCCAGTACTTC
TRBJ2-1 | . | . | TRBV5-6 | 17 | CASSPGVLSDQYNEQFF | TGTGCCAGCAGCCCGGGAGTTCTGTCGGACCAATACAATGAGCAGTTCTTC
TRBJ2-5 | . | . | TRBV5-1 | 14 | CASSLAGVGETQYF | TGCGCCAGCAGCTTGGCAGGGGTGGGGGAGACCCAGTACTTC
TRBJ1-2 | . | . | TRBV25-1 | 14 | CASSFSGTHYGYTF | TGTGCCAGCAGTTTTTCCGGGACACACTATGGCTACACCTTC
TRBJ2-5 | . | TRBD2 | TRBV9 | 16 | CASSASPLAGEETQYF | TGTGCCAGCAGCGCCTCTCCTCTAGCGGGAGAAGAGACCCAGTACTTC
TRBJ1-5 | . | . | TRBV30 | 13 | CAWRADGGQPQHF | TGTGCCTGGAGAGCCGACGGCGGTCAGCCCCAGCATTTT
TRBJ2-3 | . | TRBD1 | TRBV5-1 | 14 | CASSSGQTTDTQYF | TGCGCCAGCAGCTCGGGACAGACCACAGATACGCAGTATTTT
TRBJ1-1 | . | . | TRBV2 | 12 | CARRRLNTEAFF | TGTGCCAGGAGGCGGTTGAACACTGAAGCTTTCTTT
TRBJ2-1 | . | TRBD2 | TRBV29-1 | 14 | CSVGGSSSYNEQFF | TGCAGCGTGGGGGGGAGCAGCTCCTACAATGAGCAGTTCTTC
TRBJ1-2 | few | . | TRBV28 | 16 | CASSTIKTGANYGYTF | TGTGCCAGCAGTACTATAAAGACGGGAGCTAACTATGGCTACACCTTC
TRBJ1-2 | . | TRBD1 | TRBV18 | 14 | CASSPSGGNYGYTF | TGTGCCAGCTCACCCTCAGGGGGGAACTATGGCTACACCTTC
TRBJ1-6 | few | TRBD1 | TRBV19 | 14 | CASRGQGLDSPLHF | TGTGCCAGTAGAGGACAGGGGTTGGATTCACCCCTCCACTTT
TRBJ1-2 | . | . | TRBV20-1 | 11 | CSARGADGYTF | TGCAGTGCTAGGGGGGCGGACGGCTACACCTTC
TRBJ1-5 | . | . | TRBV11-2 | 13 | CASSLAYNQPQHF | TGTGCCAGCAGCTTAGCTTATAATCAGCCCCAGCATTTT
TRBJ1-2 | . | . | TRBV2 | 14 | CARQTSGQIYGYTF | TGTGCCAGACAAACCAGTGGGCAGATTTATGGCTACACCTTC
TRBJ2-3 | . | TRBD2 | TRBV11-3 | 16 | CASSSRTSGGTDTQYF | TGTGCCAGCAGCTCACGGACTAGCGGGGGCACAGATACGCAGTATTTT
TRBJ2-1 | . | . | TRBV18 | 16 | CASSPGLRKTYNEQFF | TGTGCCAGCTCACCAGGCTTGCGGAAGACCTACAATGAGCAGTTCTTC
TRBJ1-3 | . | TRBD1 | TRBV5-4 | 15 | CASSPSTGSENTIYF | TGTGCCAGCAGCCCATCGACAGGGTCGGAAAACACCATATATTTT
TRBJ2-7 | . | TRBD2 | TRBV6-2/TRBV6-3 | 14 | CASSPGLAGGEQYF | TGTGCCAGCAGCCCCGGACTAGCGGGAGGCGAGCAGTACTTC
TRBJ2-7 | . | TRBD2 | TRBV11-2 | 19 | CASSPLPRTDRTSGSQQYF | TGTGCCAGCAGCCCCCTCCCTCGGACGGATAGGACTAGCGGGAGTCAGCAGTACTTC
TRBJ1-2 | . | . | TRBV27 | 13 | CASSLRPGLGYTF | TGTGCCAGCAGTTTACGCCCTGGCCTTGGCTACACCTTC
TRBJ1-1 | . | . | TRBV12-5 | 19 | CASGLVISGGRSPFTEAFF | TGTGCTAGTGGTTTGGTAATTTCGGGGGGCAGAAGCCCGTTTACTGAAGCTTTCTTT